The 3 T cell receptor beta chains below come from one sample, sequenced in a study of blood T cell repertoires in COVID-19. Assay: immunoSEQ multiplex PCR; the TCRdb copy retains only in-frame clones and omits some. Here the sample spans about 130,000 clones, over 75% being singletons. The sequenced sample consisted of peripheral blood. The receptor source for this set is a woman older than 75 with acute or convalescent COVID-19.

The gene calls are TRBV10-1 and TRBJ2-2, with a possible D match to TRBD1 (6 bases). This CDR3 is 18 amino acids long. Germline V gives CDR1 WNHNN, CDR2 SYGVQD (reference sequence). V was shortened by 5 bases and J by 6 bases, with 25 bases between the two germline ends. CDR3 residues: CASSKGYRDGERPGELFF. CDR3 coding DNA: TGCGCCAGCAGTAAGGGATACAGGGATGGTGAACGGCCCGGGGAGCTGTTTTTT.

This sequence joins TRBV7-9 and TRBJ1-2, with D hard to call. V lost 7 bases and J 3 bases, leaving 18 bases between the germline ends. The CDR3 length is 15 residues. Germline values: CDR1 SEHNR, CDR2 FQNEAQ (reference sequence). The CDR3 reads CASTRWGGPDYGYTF. The CDR3 DNA reads TGTGCCAGCACTCGCTGGGGAGGTCCCGACTATGGCTACACCTTC.

The rearrangement links TRBV4-1 to TRBJ1-2; unclear D gene. Germline-derived CDR1 and CDR2 are MGHRA and YSYEKL. The CDR3 is 14 residues long. Trimming cost V 1 base and J 10 bases, with 16 bases left between them. This CDR3 reads CASSQVTSGSVYTF. As DNA, the CDR3 is TGCGCCAGCAGCCAAGTCACATCGGGGTCGGTCTACACCTTC.